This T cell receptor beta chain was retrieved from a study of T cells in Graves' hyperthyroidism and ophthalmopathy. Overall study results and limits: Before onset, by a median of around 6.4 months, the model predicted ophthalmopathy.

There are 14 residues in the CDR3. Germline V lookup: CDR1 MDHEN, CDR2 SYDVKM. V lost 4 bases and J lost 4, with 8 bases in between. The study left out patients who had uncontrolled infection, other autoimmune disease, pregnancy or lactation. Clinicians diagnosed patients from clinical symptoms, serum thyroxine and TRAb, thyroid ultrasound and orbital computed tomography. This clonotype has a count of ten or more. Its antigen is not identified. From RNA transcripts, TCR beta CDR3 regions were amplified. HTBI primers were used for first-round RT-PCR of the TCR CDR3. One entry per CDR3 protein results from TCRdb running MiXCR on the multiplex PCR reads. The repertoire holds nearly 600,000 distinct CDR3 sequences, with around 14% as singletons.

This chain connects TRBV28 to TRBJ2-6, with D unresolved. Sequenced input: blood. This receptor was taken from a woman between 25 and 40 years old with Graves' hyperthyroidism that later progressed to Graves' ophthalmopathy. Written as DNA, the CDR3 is TGTGCCAGCAGTTACCCGGACGGGGCCAACGTCCTGACTTTC. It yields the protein CASSYPDGANVLTF.